Listed here are 16 T cell receptor beta chains from one sample, sequenced in a study of shared clonotypes between healthy human individuals. Data came from immunoSEQ multiplex PCR; TCRdb stores just in-frame clones and leaves some out. The table includes approximately 740,000 clones, about 91% detected once. CD45RO-negative, CCR7-positively selected cells formed the naive CD8 fraction, excluding terminally differentiated effector memory CD45RA+ cells. Sequences were obtained from naive CD8+ T cells sorted from blood. All receptors derive from a man aged 25 to 40 in good health.

As regards this clone: Distinct nucleotide sequences in the sample also encode this CDR3. The rearrangement joins TRBV9 to TRBJ2-2; D remains ambiguous. Germline assignment: CDR1 SGDLS and CDR2 YYNGEE. Trimming removed 0 bases at V and 3 bases at J, with 3 bases between. CDR3 length equals 13 residues. The CDR3 region has the DNA TGTGCCAGCAGCGTAGGCGACACCGGGGAGCTGTTTTTT. It is translated as CASSVGDTGELFF. Looking up the rest from reference TRBV9 and TRBJ2-2 gives the full variable domain: DSGVTQTPKHLITATGQRVTLRCSPRSGDLSVYWYQQSLDQGLQFLIQYYNGEERAKGNILERFSAQQFPDLHSELNLSSLELGDSALYFCASSVGDTGELFFGEGSRLTVL.

The chain uses TRBV11-2 and TRBJ2-7, with 12 nucleotides matching TRBD2. This CDR3 has 15 amino acids. V shed 0 bases, J shed 4 bases, and the junction held 1 base outside the gene matches. The V gene's germline CDR1 is SGHAT and CDR2 FQNNGV. CDR3: CASSLELAGGYEQYF. In DNA form, the CDR3 reads TGTGCCAGCAGCTTAGAGCTAGCGGGAGGGTACGAGCAGTACTTC.

The chain combines TRBV27 with TRBJ2-1; D ambiguous. Germline assignment: CDR1 MNHEY and CDR2 SMNVEV (reference sequence). The CDR3 covers 13 residues. Trimming cost V 10 bases and J 2 bases, with 12 bases left between them. The CDR3 protein is CATTIAPYNEQFF. The DNA of the CDR3 is TGTGCCACCACGATTGCGCCCTACAATGAGCAGTTCTTC.

The chain carries TRBV29-1 and TRBJ2-6; 12 bases match TRBD1. J gave up 3 bases and V 6 bases, and 6 bases lay outside the gene matches. Germline values: CDR1 SQVTM, CDR2 ANQGSEA. CDR3 length: 16 amino acids. CDR3 residues: CSVSGQGAFGANVLTF. In DNA, the CDR3 is TGCAGCGTATCGGGACAGGGGGCGTTTGGGGCCAACGTCCTGACTTTC.

The chain uses TRBV30 and TRBJ2-5; D is uncertain. The assigned J gene may be wrong: the sequence end matches TRBJ2-7 better. Germline V gene lookup returns CDR1 GTSNPN and CDR2 SVGIG (reference sequence). CDR3 size: 10 residues. CDR3 amino acids: CAWTPHEQYF. CDR3 DNA: TGTGCCTGGACGCCCCACGAGCAGTACTTC.

This clone was detected once. The chain joins TRBV7-9 to TRBJ2-3; 12 bases match TRBD2. Germline lookup yields CDR1 SEHNR and CDR2 FQNEAQ (reference sequence). The V and J ends lost 5 bases and 0 bases, in that order; junction bases with no gene match: 9. The CDR3 loop spans 18 amino acids. The CDR3 coding sequence is TGTGCCAGCAGCCTCGGACTAGCGGGACGACTCAGCACAGATACGCAGTATTTT. Protein product: CASSLGLAGRLSTDTQYF.

The CDR3 sequence: CASKRGQGAGGYTF. CDR3 DNA sequence: TGTGCCAGTAAACGGGGACAGGGGGCAGGTGGCTACACCTTC. V and J are TRBV6-1 and TRBJ1-2, with TRBD1 matching 12 bases. The V and J ends lost 9 bases and 7 bases, in that order; junction bases with no gene match: 9. Germline values: CDR1 MNHNS, CDR2 SASEGT. The CDR3 extends over 14 amino acids.

V is TRBV28 and J is TRBJ2-1; 8 bases are shared with TRBD1. Per germline, CDR1 MDHEN and CDR2 SYDVKM. The J segment lost 7 bases and the V segment lost 4 bases, leaving 9 bases of the junction unmatched. This CDR3 comprises 15 residues. The CDR3 region is CASSSGQGIGNEQFF. The CDR3 DNA reads TGTGCCAGCAGTTCAGGACAGGGTATTGGGAATGAGCAGTTCTTC.

The rearrangement joins TRBV7-6 to TRBJ2-1; the D gene is possibly TRBD1 (6 bases). Germline V gives CDR1 SGHVS, CDR2 FNYEAQ. This CDR3 is 16 amino acids long. The V gene lost 5 bases and the J gene lost 2 bases, with 16 bases spanning the gap. The DNA for the CDR3 is TGTGCCAGCAGCATACAGGGTATGCGGACCTACAATGAGCAGTTCTTC. Translated, it gives CASSIQGMRTYNEQFF.

The gene calls are TRBV5-1 and TRBJ2-5, with TRBD1 identical over 10 bases. The trim removed 3 bases at V and 5 bases at J, leaving 7 bases unmatched. The CDR3 contains 15 residues. Germline V gives CDR1 SGHRS, CDR2 YFSETQ. The CDR3 DNA follows: TGCGCCAGCAGCTCCGGGACAGGGGCTGGGGAGACCCAGTACTTC. It translates to CASSSGTGAGETQYF.

In nucleotides, the CDR3 is TGTGCCAGCAGAAGGACAGGGGGTTCCTACGAGCAGTACTTC. Its protein is CASRRTGGSYEQYF. The J gene is TRBJ2-7, the V gene TRBV28; 10 nucleotides line up with TRBD1. Unmatched junction bases numbered 3, after V lost 6 bases and J lost 1 base. CDR1 and CDR2 (germline): MDHEN, SYDVKM. The CDR3 runs 14 residues.

Here the CDR3 DNA reads TGCGCCAGCAGCCAAGATGCACCAGGGATTACGACTAATGAAAAACTGTTTTTT. This sequence encodes CASSQDAPGITTNEKLFF. The chain is built from TRBV4-1 and TRBJ1-4; weak D call: TRBD1 (5 bases). Looked up from germline, CDR1 is MGHRA and CDR2 is YSYEKL. Trimming removed 0 bases at V and 2 bases at J, with 16 bases between. The CDR3 has 18 amino acids.

The chain carries TRBV30 and TRBJ1-1; 8 positions agree with TRBD1. With 6 bases clipped from V and 5 bases from J, the junction kept 2 bases outside the gene matches. The CDR3 totals 11 residues. The germline V gene encodes CDR1 GTSNPN and CDR2 SVGIG (reference sequence). This CDR3 reads CACQGATEAFF. Written as DNA, the CDR3 is TGTGCCTGCCAGGGGGCAACTGAAGCTTTCTTT.

The V gene is TRBV6-5, the J gene TRBJ2-1; D not certain. V was cut by 2 bases and J by 6 bases, with 11 bases left in between. This CDR3 spans 14 amino acids. Per germline, CDR1 MNHEY and CDR2 SVGAGI. The CDR3 reads CASSYLISGNEQFF. DNA of the CDR3: TGTGCCAGCAGTTACCTGATTTCGGGCAATGAGCAGTTCTTC.

The rearrangement uses TRBV5-1 and TRBJ2-7; 10 bases agree with TRBD1. V dropped 3 bases and J dropped 0; count of bases not matched to a gene: 15. The CDR3 is 19 residues long. Germline-derived CDR1 and CDR2 are SGHRS and YFSETQ. DNA of the CDR3: TGCGCCAGCAGCTACCCCGGGACAGGGGCGCCGAGAAGCTCCTACGAGCAGTACTTC. It translates to CASSYPGTGAPRSSYEQYF.

The chain couples TRBV29-1 to TRBJ2-1; either TRBD1 or TRBD2 may fit D (5 bases each). V was trimmed by 6 bases and J by 12 bases, leaving 18 bases between them. The CDR3 length is 12 residues. Germline CDR1 reads SQVTM; CDR2 reads ANQGSEA. The CDR3 DNA sequence: TGCAGCGTCCAGGGACGGACCCAAGGGCAGTTCTTC. Protein sequence: CSVQGRTQGQFF.